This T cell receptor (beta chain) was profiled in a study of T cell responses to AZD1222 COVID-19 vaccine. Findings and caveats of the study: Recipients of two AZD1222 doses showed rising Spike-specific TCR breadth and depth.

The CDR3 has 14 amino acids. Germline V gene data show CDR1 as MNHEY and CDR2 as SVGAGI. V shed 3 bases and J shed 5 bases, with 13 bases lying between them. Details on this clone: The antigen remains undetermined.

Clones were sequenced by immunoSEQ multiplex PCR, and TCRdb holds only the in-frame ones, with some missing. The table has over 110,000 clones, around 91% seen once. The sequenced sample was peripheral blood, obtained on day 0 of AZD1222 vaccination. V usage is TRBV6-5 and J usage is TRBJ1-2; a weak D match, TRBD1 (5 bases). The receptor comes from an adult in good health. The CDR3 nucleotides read TGTGCCAGCAGTTATCAGGGTGAAGGATATGGCTACACCTTC. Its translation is CASSYQGEGYGYTF.